The next 5 T cell receptor beta chains were all read from a single sample in a study of blood T cells in healthy people across ages. With a J-beta primer mix and a sample-barcoded 5' primer, a second PCR ran roughly 6 to 12 cycles. TCRdb reanalysed the 5' RACE reads using MiXCR and keeps one entry per CDR3 protein. The data contain fewer than 2 million distinct CDR3 sequences, more than 35% of them singletons. The sample comprised blood. The receptor source for this set is a human donor in good health.

DNA for the CDR3: TGTGCTACCCACGGGGGGGACTACAATGAGCAGTTCTTC. It translates to CATHGGDYNEQFF. This sequence joins TRBV12-5 and TRBJ2-1, with 8 bases aligning to TRBD2. Germline lookup yields CDR1 LGHNT and CDR2 FRNRAP. The CDR3 is made up of 13 amino acids. V was pared by 10 bases and J by 3 bases, with 5 bases of the junction left unmatched.

This clonotype was found a few times. The rearrangement links TRBV9 to TRBJ1-2; no firm D call. CDR1 and CDR2 from the germline V gene are SGDLS and YYNGEE. This CDR3 has 15 residues. V was shortened by 0 bases and J by 2 bases, with 11 bases between the two germline ends. The CDR3 DNA follows: TGTGCCAGCAGCGTAGTTGACGGGAGGAACTATGGCTACACCTTC. This encodes CASSVVDGRNYGYTF.

This clonotype was seen only a few times. The chain uses TRBV28 and TRBJ2-3; maybe TRBD1 (6 bases). The CDR3 spans 13 residues. Trimming cost V 5 bases and J 6 bases, with 12 bases left between them. CDR1 is MDHEN, CDR2 SYDVKM, per germline. Here the CDR3 reads CASSQTGMDTQYF. DNA of the CDR3: TGTGCCAGCAGTCAGACAGGAATGGATACGCAGTATTTT.

The genes are TRBV5-1 and TRBJ2-1; 12 bases agree with TRBD1. V gave up 8 bases and J gave up 10 bases; unmatched junction bases: 10. The CDR3 length is 14 residues. CDR1 and CDR2 (germline): SGHRS, YFSETQ. CDR3 coding DNA: TGCGCCAGTCGGGACAGGGGGCGAAACTACGAGCAGTTCTTC. It is translated as CASRDRGRNYEQFF.

The chain recombines TRBV2 with TRBJ2-6; D is possibly TRBD1 (6 bases). CDR3 length: 16 amino acids. Germline V gene data show CDR1 as SNHLY and CDR2 as FYNNEI. The ends were cut back, 6 bases at V and 0 bases at J, with 12 bases in the middle. The CDR3 nucleotides are TGTGCCAGCAGAGCAGGGACACTCTCTGGGGCCAACGTCCTGACTTTC. This encodes CASRAGTLSGANVLTF.